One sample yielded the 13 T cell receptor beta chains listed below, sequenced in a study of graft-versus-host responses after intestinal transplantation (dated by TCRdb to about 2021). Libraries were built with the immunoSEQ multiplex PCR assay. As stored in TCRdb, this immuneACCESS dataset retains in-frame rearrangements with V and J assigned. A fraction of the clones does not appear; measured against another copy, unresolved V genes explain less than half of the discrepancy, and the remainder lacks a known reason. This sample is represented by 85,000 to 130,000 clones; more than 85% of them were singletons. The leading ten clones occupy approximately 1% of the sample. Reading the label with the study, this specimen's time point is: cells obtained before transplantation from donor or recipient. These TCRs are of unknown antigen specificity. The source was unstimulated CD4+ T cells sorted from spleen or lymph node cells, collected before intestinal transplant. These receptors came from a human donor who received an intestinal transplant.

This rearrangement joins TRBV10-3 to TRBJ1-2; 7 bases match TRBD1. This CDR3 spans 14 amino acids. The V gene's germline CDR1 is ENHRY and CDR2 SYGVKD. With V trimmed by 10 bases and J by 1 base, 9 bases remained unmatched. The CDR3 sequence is CATGRQGNNYGYTF. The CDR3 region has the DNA TGTGCCACCGGAAGACAGGGAAATAACTATGGCTACACCTTC.

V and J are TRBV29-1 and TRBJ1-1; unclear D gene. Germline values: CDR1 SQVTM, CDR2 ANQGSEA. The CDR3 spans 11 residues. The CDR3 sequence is CSLTRSTEAFF. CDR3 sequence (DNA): TGCAGTTTAACGCGGTCCACTGAAGCTTTCTTT.

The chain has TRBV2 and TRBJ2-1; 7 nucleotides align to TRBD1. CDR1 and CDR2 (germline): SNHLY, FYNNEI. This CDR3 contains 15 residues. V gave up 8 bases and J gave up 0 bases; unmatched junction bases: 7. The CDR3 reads CASLRRDSSYNEQFF. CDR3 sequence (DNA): TGTGCCAGCTTAAGACGGGACAGCTCCTACAATGAGCAGTTCTTC.

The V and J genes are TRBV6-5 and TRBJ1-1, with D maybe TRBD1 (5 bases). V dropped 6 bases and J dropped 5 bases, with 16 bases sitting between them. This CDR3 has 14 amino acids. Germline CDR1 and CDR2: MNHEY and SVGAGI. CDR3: CASRPREGRTEAFF. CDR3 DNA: TGTGCCAGCAGACCCCGGGAGGGACGAACTGAAGCTTTCTTT.

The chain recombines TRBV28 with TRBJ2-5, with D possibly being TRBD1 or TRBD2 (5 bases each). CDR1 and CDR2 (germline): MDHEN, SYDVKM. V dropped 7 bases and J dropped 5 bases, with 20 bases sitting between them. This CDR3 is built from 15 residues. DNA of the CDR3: TGTGCCAGCAAGACCTTCCAGGGTGGAGGCGAGACCCAGTACTTC. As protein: CASKTFQGGGETQYF.

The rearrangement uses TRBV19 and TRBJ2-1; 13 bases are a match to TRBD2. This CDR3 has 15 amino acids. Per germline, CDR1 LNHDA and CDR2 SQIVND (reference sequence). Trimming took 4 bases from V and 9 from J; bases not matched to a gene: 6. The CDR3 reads CASSKGLAGLGEQFF. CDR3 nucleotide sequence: TGTGCCAGTAGTAAGGGACTAGCGGGACTCGGTGAGCAGTTCTTC.

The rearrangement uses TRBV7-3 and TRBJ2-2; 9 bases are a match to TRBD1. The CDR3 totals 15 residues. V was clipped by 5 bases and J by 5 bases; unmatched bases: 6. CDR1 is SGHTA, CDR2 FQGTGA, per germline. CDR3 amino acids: CASSPQTGGTGELFF. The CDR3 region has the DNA TGTGCCAGCAGCCCCCAGACAGGGGGGACCGGGGAGCTGTTTTTT.

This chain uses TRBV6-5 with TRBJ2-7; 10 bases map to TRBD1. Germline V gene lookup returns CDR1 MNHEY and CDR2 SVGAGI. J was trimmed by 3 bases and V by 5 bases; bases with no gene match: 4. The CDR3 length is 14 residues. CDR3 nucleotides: TGTGCCAGCAGTGAAGGGGACAGGGGCTACGAGCAGTACTTC. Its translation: CASSEGDRGYEQYF.

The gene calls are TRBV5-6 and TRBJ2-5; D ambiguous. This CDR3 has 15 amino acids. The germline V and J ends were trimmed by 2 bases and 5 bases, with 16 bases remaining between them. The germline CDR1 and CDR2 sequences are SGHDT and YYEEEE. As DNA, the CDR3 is TGTGCCAGCAGCTTCCGGGTAGCCCCGAGCGAGACCCAGTACTTC. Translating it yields CASSFRVAPSETQYF.

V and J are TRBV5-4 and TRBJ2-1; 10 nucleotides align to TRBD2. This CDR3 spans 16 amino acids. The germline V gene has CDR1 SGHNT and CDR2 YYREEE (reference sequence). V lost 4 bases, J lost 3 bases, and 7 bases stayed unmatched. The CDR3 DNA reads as TGTGCCAGCAGCGTTCTAGCGGGGGTCCTCTACAATGAGCAGTTCTTC. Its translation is CASSVLAGVLYNEQFF.

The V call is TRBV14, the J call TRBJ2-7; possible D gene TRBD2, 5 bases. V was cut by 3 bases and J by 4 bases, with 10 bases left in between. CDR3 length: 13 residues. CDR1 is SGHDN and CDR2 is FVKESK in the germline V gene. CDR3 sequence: CASSHEGRYEQYF. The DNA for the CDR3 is TGTGCCAGCAGCCACGAGGGCCGGTACGAGCAGTACTTC.

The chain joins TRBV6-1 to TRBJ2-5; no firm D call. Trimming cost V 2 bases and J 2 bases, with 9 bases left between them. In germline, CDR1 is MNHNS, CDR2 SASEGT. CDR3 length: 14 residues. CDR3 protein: CASSESRLQETQYF. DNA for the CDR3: TGTGCCAGCAGTGAAAGCCGCCTACAAGAGACCCAGTACTTC.

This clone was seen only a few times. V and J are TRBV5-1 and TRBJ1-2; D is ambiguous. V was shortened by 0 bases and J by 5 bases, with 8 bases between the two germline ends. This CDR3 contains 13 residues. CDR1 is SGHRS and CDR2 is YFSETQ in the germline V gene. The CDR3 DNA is TGCGCCAGCAGCTTGGGGATGAATTATGGCTACACCTTC. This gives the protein CASSLGMNYGYTF.